This T cell receptor beta chain is from a study of CD8+ T cells in alopecia areata. Whole-study context: Treated patients received oral tofacitinib, 5 to 10 mg twice daily.

RNA was extracted and reverse transcribed into cDNA as the sequencing template. The protocol was immunoSEQ multiplex PCR, while the TCRdb copy is restricted to in-frame clones and leaves out a portion. The sample has hundreds of thousands of clones, approximately 61% seen once; the top ten hold less than 0.6%. A FACSAria was used to sort CD4+ and CD8+ T cells. These cells came from PBMCs. General observations from the study: Mouse data revealed clearer TCR sharing than patient data did, a gap possibly tied to HLA. Lesional tissue from the scalp (especially in alopecia totalis/universalis) showed higher clonality than normal scalp.

CDR3 length: 14 residues. Germline-derived CDR1 and CDR2 are SGHAT and FQNNGV. The V end was cut by 3 bases, the J end by 1 base, with 9 bases between. This clone was found a few times. The antigen remains unidentified. This specimen consisted of CD4+ T cells sorted from blood, obtained at week 0. The clonotype was recovered from a human donor with alopecia areata. The chain uses TRBV11-2 and TRBJ1-1; weak D call: TRBD1 (6 bases). In DNA form, the CDR3 reads TGTGCCAGCAGCTTTTTGACAGGGAACACTGAAGCTTTCTTT. Amino acids: CASSFLTGNTEAFF.